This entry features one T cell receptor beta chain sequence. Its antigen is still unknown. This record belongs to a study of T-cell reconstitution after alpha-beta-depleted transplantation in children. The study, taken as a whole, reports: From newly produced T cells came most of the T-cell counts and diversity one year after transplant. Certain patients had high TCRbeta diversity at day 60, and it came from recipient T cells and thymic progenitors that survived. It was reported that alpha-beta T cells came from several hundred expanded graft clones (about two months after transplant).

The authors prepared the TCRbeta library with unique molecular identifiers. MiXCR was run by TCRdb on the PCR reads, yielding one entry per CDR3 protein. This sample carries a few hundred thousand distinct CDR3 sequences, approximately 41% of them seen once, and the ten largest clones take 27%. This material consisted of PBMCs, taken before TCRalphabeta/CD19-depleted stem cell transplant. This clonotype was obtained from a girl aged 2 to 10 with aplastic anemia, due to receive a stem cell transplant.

DNA of the CDR3: TGTGCCAGCAGTTTTTACGCCCGCTCTGGGGCCAACGTCCTGACTTTC. It encodes CASSFYARSGANVLTF. This chain joins TRBV27 and TRBJ2-6; the D is unclear. V lost 3 bases to trimming and J lost 0 bases, with 9 bases between them. Germline V gene sequence: CDR1 MNHEY, CDR2 SMNVEV (reference sequence). CDR3 length equals 16 residues. Together with reference TRBV27 and TRBJ2-6, the CDR3 gives the full variable domain: EAQVTQNPRYLITVTGKKLTVTCSQNMNHEYMSWYRQDPGLGLRQIYYSMNVEVTDKGDVPEGYKVSRKEKRNFPLILESPSPNQTSLYFCASSFYARSGANVLTFGAGSRLTVL.